These 23 T cell receptor beta chains came from one sample sequenced in a study of blood T cells in healthy people across ages. Next came a second PCR, run for roughly 6 to 11 cycles, which used a sample-barcoded 5' primer along with a J-beta primer mix. TCRdb re-called the 5' RACE reads with MiXCR, one entry per CDR3 protein. Of roughly 800,000 distinct CDR3 sequences listed, nearly 60% are singletons. The specimen sequenced was blood. The receptors come from a man under 40 in good health.

This chain uses TRBV20-1 with TRBJ1-4; 9 positions agree with TRBD1. Germline CDR1 reads DFQATT; CDR2 reads SNEGSKA (reference sequence). The J segment lost 7 bases and the V segment lost 5 bases, leaving 5 bases of the junction unmatched. The CDR3 extends over 13 amino acids. The CDR3 bases are TGCAGTGCTCACCGGGACAGGGCTGAAAAACTGTTTTTT. Translation: CSAHRDRAEKLFF.

This chain connects TRBV24-1 to TRBJ2-7; D possibly corresponds to TRBD1 (6 bases). There are 16 residues in the CDR3. V gave up 0 bases and J gave up 4 bases, with 15 bases separating them. The germline CDR1 and CDR2 sequences are KGHDR and SFDVKD. DNA for the CDR3: TGTGCCACCAGTGATTTGACCACGCACAGGGATTACGAGCAGTACTTC. This encodes CATSDLTTHRDYEQYF.

This clonotype showed up just a few times. The chain has TRBV10-3 and TRBJ2-7; D perhaps matches TRBD1 (5 bases). The CDR3 runs to 13 residues. CDR1 ENHRY and CDR2 SYGVKD come from the germline V gene. Trimming shortened V by 3 bases and J by 6 bases, and 12 bases separated the two germline ends. The CDR3 nucleotides are TGTGCCATCAGTGAAACAGGACCAACCGAGCAGTACTTC. This encodes CAISETGPTEQYF.

There are many counts of this clonotype. V is TRBV25-1 and J is TRBJ1-5; D call uncertain. This CDR3 contains 12 residues. Germline CDR1 and CDR2: MGHDK and SYGVNS. The germline V and J ends were trimmed by 11 bases and 5 bases, with 13 bases remaining between them. The CDR3: CAGTESDQPQHF. In DNA form, the CDR3 reads TGTGCCGGTACAGAGTCAGATCAGCCCCAGCATTTT.

A few counts support this clonotype. The genes are TRBV7-2 and TRBJ1-2; 7 bases are shared with TRBD1. Germline loops: CDR1 SGHTA, CDR2 FQGNSA. The CDR3 is made up of 13 amino acids. Trimming cost V 6 bases and J 3 bases; bases outside gene matches: 4. The CDR3 DNA follows: TGTGCCAGCAGGTCCGGGACAGACTATGGCTACACCTTC. Protein product: CASRSGTDYGYTF. Full variable domain (rest looked up from reference TRBV7-2 and TRBJ1-2): GAGVSQSPSNKVTEKGKDVELRCDPISGHTALYWYRQSLGQGLEFLIYFQGNSAPDKSGLPSDRFSAERTGGSVSTLTIQRTQQEDSAVYLCASRSGTDYGYTFGSGTRLTVV.

J is TRBJ2-5 and V is TRBV3-1; unclear D gene. CDR1 and CDR2 (germline): LGHDT, YNNKEL (reference sequence). The CDR3 sequence is 13 residues long. With 4 bases removed from V and 4 bases from J, the gap between germline ends came to 10 bases. The CDR3 region is CASSPESLETQYF. In DNA, the CDR3 is TGTGCCAGCAGCCCGGAGTCCTTAGAGACCCAGTACTTC.

This clonotype was recorded once. The V and J genes are TRBV15 and TRBJ1-1, with D hard to call. V was trimmed by 0 bases and J by 4 bases, leaving 9 bases between them. This CDR3 comprises 14 residues. From germline, CDR1 is LNHNV and CDR2 YYDKDF (reference sequence). CDR3 protein: CATSRDSASTEAFF. CDR3 DNA: TGTGCCACCAGCAGAGATAGCGCGAGCACTGAAGCTTTCTTT.

Here the CDR3 DNA reads TGCGCCTGCTCCCGGGCTAGCGGGAGTGGAGATACGCAGTATTTT. It yields the protein CACSRASGSGDTQYF. V and J are TRBV5-1 and TRBJ2-3; 10 nucleotides match TRBD2. V gave up 10 bases and J gave up 5 bases; unmatched junction bases: 13. Germline CDR1 reads SGHRS; CDR2 reads YFSETQ. The CDR3 has 15 residues.

This clonotype was counted a single time. The gene calls are TRBV5-1 and TRBJ2-1; D is unresolved. The last part of the DNA fits TRBJ2-7 better; the J call may be wrong. This CDR3 region has 15 residues. The germline gives CDR1 SGHRS, CDR2 YFSETQ. The CDR3 DNA reads TGCGCCAGCAGCAAAGACGAGAGCTCCTACAATGAGCAGTACTTC. The encoded protein is CASSKDESSYNEQYF.

This clonotype showed up just a few times. The genes are TRBV11-2 and TRBJ2-5, with TRBD2 matching 7 bases. V lost 1 base and J lost 5; bases outside the gene matches: 4. This CDR3 spans 14 amino acids. The V gene's germline CDR1 is SGHAT and CDR2 FQNNGV. The CDR3 reads CASSLVGGLETQYF. The CDR3 nucleotides are TGTGCCAGCAGCTTAGTGGGAGGGCTGGAGACCCAGTACTTC.

This chain uses TRBV4-3 with TRBJ2-2, with TRBD2 matching 13 bases. This CDR3 is 17 amino acids long. V lost 3 bases, J lost 6 bases, and 7 bases stayed unmatched. The germline CDR1 and CDR2 sequences are LGHNA and YSLEER. The CDR3 nucleotides read TGCGCCAGCAGCCACACACTAGCGGGAGGGCTCCCCGGGGAGCTGTTTTTT. Translating gives CASSHTLAGGLPGELFF.

V is TRBV6-1 and J is TRBJ1-2; D is uncertain. The CDR3 consists of 11 residues. V gave up 8 bases and J gave up 9 bases, with 13 bases separating them. Germline V gives CDR1 MNHNS, CDR2 SASEGT. CDR3 residues: CASEDPGSYTF. The CDR3 DNA reads as TGTGCCAGCGAAGACCCGGGCAGCTACACCTTC.

This chain joins TRBV7-2 and TRBJ2-7; D gene ambiguous. Trimming took 6 bases from V and 0 from J, leaving 9 bases between them. Germline assignment: CDR1 SGHTA and CDR2 FQGNSA. CDR3 length equals 13 residues. Here the CDR3 DNA reads TGTGCCAGCAGGAAACTGGCCTCCTACGAGCAGTACTTC. It is translated as CASRKLASYEQYF.

This clonotype was recorded a few times. The chain has TRBV5-5 and TRBJ2-3; D perhaps matches TRBD1 (5 bases). This CDR3 is built from 16 residues. V dropped 4 bases and J dropped 6 bases, with 21 bases sitting between them. Germline V gene lookup returns CDR1 SGHKS and CDR2 YYEKEE (reference sequence). CDR3 amino acids: CASSDPGLQGRDTQYF. Written as DNA, the CDR3 is TGTGCCAGCAGCGATCCGGGTCTGCAGGGTCGGGATACGCAGTATTTT.

This rearrangement joins TRBV30 to TRBJ2-5; no reliable D call. CDR1 is GTSNPN and CDR2 is SVGIG in the germline V gene (reference sequence). V was pared by 4 bases and J by 5 bases, with 17 bases between. The CDR3 covers 14 residues. Here the CDR3 DNA reads TGTGCCTGGAACCCCACCGTGGGGTCGGAGACCCAGTACTTC. Protein: CAWNPTVGSETQYF.

V is TRBV6-6 and J is TRBJ2-1; D uncertain. CDR1 is MNHNY and CDR2 is SVGAGI in the germline V gene (reference sequence). V was shortened by 0 bases and J by 3 bases, with 12 bases between the two germline ends. The CDR3 sequence is 16 residues long. The CDR3: CASSYSKKGYYNEQFF. The CDR3 nucleotides are TGTGCCAGCAGTTACTCGAAGAAGGGATACTACAATGAGCAGTTCTTC.

J is TRBJ2-1 and V is TRBV7-8; 8 positions match TRBD2. The germline V gene has CDR1 SGHVS and CDR2 FQNEAQ. The CDR3 covers 15 residues. Trimming took 1 base from V and 7 from J; bases not matched to a gene: 6. The CDR3 is CASSLVKRGWNEQFF. For the CDR3, the DNA is TGTGCCAGCAGCTTAGTAAAGCGGGGGTGGAATGAGCAGTTCTTC.

V is TRBV20-1 and J is TRBJ1-3; D gene uncertain. V gave up 6 bases and J gave up 0 bases, with 12 bases separating them. Germline assignment: CDR1 DFQATT and CDR2 SNEGSKA (reference sequence). This CDR3 is built from 14 residues. The CDR3 loop reads CSASREGSGNTIYF. CDR3 in DNA: TGCAGTGCCAGCCGGGAAGGCTCTGGAAACACCATATATTTT.

The chain carries TRBV4-2 and TRBJ1-2; D unresolved. Trimming left V 4 bases short and J 7 bases short, with 13 bases between. This CDR3 is built from 13 residues. Looked up from germline, CDR1 is LGHNA and CDR2 is YNFKEQ. CDR3 amino acids: CASSPGSGAGYTF. The CDR3 DNA reads as TGTGCCAGCAGCCCCGGGTCGGGTGCTGGCTACACCTTC.

This sequence joins TRBV7-2 and TRBJ2-7, with D perhaps matching TRBD2 (6 bases). Germline V lookup: CDR1 SGHTA, CDR2 FQGNSA. This CDR3 spans 13 amino acids. The V gene lost 1 base and the J gene lost 7 bases, with 11 bases spanning the gap. The CDR3 nucleotides read TGTGCCAGCAGCTTAGATTGGGGGGATGAGCAGTACTTC. Translating gives CASSLDWGDEQYF. The whole variable domain, filled in from reference TRBV7-2 and TRBJ2-7, reads GAGVSQSPSNKVTEKGKDVELRCDPISGHTALYWYRQSLGQGLEFLIYFQGNSAPDKSGLPSDRFSAERTGGSVSTLTIQRTQQEDSAVYLCASSLDWGDEQYFGPGTRLTVT.

The rearrangement joins TRBV28 to TRBJ2-7, with D perhaps matching TRBD1 or TRBD2 (5 bases each). V was pared by 4 bases and J by 2 bases, with 9 bases between. Germline V gene data show CDR1 as MDHEN and CDR2 as SYDVKM. CDR3 length: 13 amino acids. Here the CDR3 DNA reads TGTGCCAGCAGTTGGGACGGTGCCTACGAGCAGTACTTC. It encodes CASSWDGAYEQYF.

The V and J genes are TRBV18 and TRBJ2-7, with D unclear. V was clipped by 8 bases and J by 0 bases, with 20 bases between them. CDR1 KGHSH and CDR2 LQKENI come from the germline V gene. The CDR3 consists of 16 residues. The CDR3 spells CASPIPPTKSSYEQYF. CDR3 bases: TGTGCCAGCCCAATTCCCCCTACAAAAAGCTCCTACGAGCAGTACTTC.

The rearrangement links TRBV7-9 to TRBJ1-1; TRBD1 matches at 8 bases. The CDR3 consists of 17 residues. The germline V gene has CDR1 SEHNR and CDR2 FQNEAQ (reference sequence). V lost 5 bases to trimming and J lost 5 bases; unmatched junction nucleotides: 16. This CDR3 is CASSLQGGPGGMTEAFF. The CDR3 DNA sequence: TGTGCCAGCAGCCTACAGGGGGGGCCGGGCGGGATGACTGAAGCTTTCTTT.